The next 14 T cell receptor beta chains were all read from a single sample in a study of T cell responses to AZD1222 COVID-19 vaccine. The assay was immunoSEQ multiplex PCR, and TCRdb's table has in-frame clones only and misses some. The sample has roughly 150,000 clones; about nine tenths are singletons. The source was peripheral blood, collected on day 0 of AZD1222 vaccination. All receptors come from an adult in good health.

The chain combines TRBV5-5 with TRBJ2-6, with D possibly TRBD1 on 6 matching bases. Trimming pared 4 bases from V and 1 base from J, leaving 9 bases between. The germline V gene encodes CDR1 SGHKS and CDR2 YYEKEE (reference sequence). CDR3 length equals 15 residues. The CDR3 nucleotides read TGTGCCAGCAGCAGGGGACAATCTGGGGCCAACGTCCTGACTTTC. This encodes CASSRGQSGANVLTF.

The table lists this clone with a few counts. The chain joins TRBV5-3 to TRBJ1-1; D unresolved. TRBV5-3 is assigned to the ORF class and has an uncertain function. V lost 0 bases to trimming and J lost 0 bases, with 9 bases between them. This CDR3 spans 15 amino acids. The CDR3 DNA sequence: TGTGCCAGAAGCTTGGGAGGACGGCTGAACACTGAAGCTTTCTTT. Its translation: CARSLGGRLNTEAFF.

In this sample, this clone turned up once. The rearrangement uses TRBV5-1 and TRBJ2-7; D gene uncertain. V dropped 0 bases and J dropped 2 bases, with 3 bases sitting between them. CDR3 length: 12 amino acids. Per germline, CDR1 SGHRS and CDR2 YFSETQ. DNA for the CDR3: TGCGCCAGCAGCTTGGGGGCCTACGAGCAGTACTTC. This sequence encodes CASSLGAYEQYF.

The V call is TRBV12-3 or TRBV12-4, the J call TRBJ2-7; possible D gene TRBD1, 6 bases. This CDR3 is 13 amino acids long. V was pared by 3 bases and J by 7 bases, with 13 bases between. CDR3 protein: CASSFGQPIEQYF. The CDR3 nucleotides read TGTGCCAGCAGTTTCGGACAGCCAATAGAGCAGTACTTC.

This sequence joins TRBV28 and TRBJ1-5; 10 bases fit TRBD1. V gave up 5 bases and J gave up 2 bases; unmatched junction bases: 6. Germline CDR1 and CDR2: MDHEN and SYDVKM. CDR3 length: 16 amino acids. The CDR3 reads CASSTPGQGRNQPQHF. The CDR3 nucleotides read TGTGCCAGCAGTACCCCGGGACAGGGGCGCAATCAGCCCCAGCATTTT.

The V gene is TRBV4-1, the J gene TRBJ2-3; D gene unclear. The V and J ends lost 0 bases and 5 bases respectively, with 6 bases between them. The CDR3 sequence is 13 residues long. The V gene's germline CDR1 is MGHRA and CDR2 YSYEKL. CDR3 nucleotides: TGCGCCAGCAGCCAAGACAGAGGAGATACGCAGTATTTT. Translated, it gives CASSQDRGDTQYF.

V is TRBV5-4 and J is TRBJ1-2, with 12 bases lining up with TRBD1. The CDR3 is 16 residues long. Germline assignment: CDR1 SGHNT and CDR2 YYREEE (reference sequence). V shed 4 bases, J shed 2 bases, and the junction held 6 bases outside the gene matches. The CDR3 region has the DNA TGTGCCAGCAGCCAGGGACAGGGGGCGGTAAACTATGGCTACACCTTC. Protein sequence: CASSQGQGAVNYGYTF.

This clone showed up just a few times. The chain links TRBV6-1 to TRBJ1-5; tentative D call: TRBD1 (5 bases). Trimming took 1 base from V and 5 from J, leaving 9 bases between them. The length of the CDR3 is 14 residues. Germline V gives CDR1 MNHNS, CDR2 SASEGT. The CDR3 nucleotides read TGTGCCAGCAGTGAAGGGCAGGGTCATCAGCCCCAGCATTTT. It specifies CASSEGQGHQPQHF.

Only one count was recorded for this clone. The rearrangement joins TRBV25-1 to TRBJ2-3, with D possibly matching TRBD1 (6 bases). Germline loops: CDR1 MGHDK, CDR2 SYGVNS. This CDR3 contains 16 residues. V lost 4 bases and J lost 3, with 17 bases in between. The CDR3 region is CASSVSGVRTTDTQYF. In nucleotides, the CDR3 is TGTGCCAGCAGTGTTTCAGGGGTTAGGACAACAGATACGCAGTATTTT.

In its sample, this clone was seen once. The chain's CDR3 is CASSIDGGTYEQYF. CDR3 coding DNA: TGTGCCAGTAGTATAGACGGGGGGACCTACGAGCAGTACTTC. The chain combines TRBV19 with TRBJ2-7; 7 nucleotides line up with TRBD2. This CDR3 comprises 14 residues. V dropped 0 bases and J dropped 2; count of bases not matched to a gene: 1. CDR1 and CDR2 from the germline V gene are LNHDA and SQIVND (reference sequence).

This clone occurred once. The chain has TRBV7-9 and TRBJ2-7; maybe TRBD1 (6 bases). V lost 7 bases and J 2 bases, leaving 18 bases between the germline ends. Germline loops: CDR1 SEHNR, CDR2 FQNEAQ (reference sequence). The CDR3 has 15 amino acids. The CDR3 spells CASNLLTGPTYEQYF. CDR3 coding DNA: TGTGCCAGCAATTTATTGACAGGTCCAACCTACGAGCAGTACTTC.

The chain couples TRBV20-1 to TRBJ1-2; the match to TRBD1 covers 10 bases. The CDR3 runs 11 residues. V was pared by 5 bases and J by 10 bases, with 4 bases of the junction left unmatched. The germline V gene encodes CDR1 DFQATT and CDR2 SNEGSKA (reference sequence). CDR3 coding DNA: TGCAGTGCTGACAGGGGGCACGTCTACACCTTC. Protein: CSADRGHVYTF.

This clone was found once. The genes are TRBV12-3 or TRBV12-4 and TRBJ1-1, with D unclear. This CDR3 contains 12 residues. Trimming took off 2 bases at V and 7 bases at J, with 8 bases between the two ends. In nucleotides, the CDR3 is TGTGCCAGCAGTTTAAGACGGAGTGAAGCTTTCTTT. Its protein product is CASSLRRSEAFF.

This chain joins TRBV5-6 and TRBJ2-1; no firm D call. V was pared by 3 bases and J by 10 bases, with 11 bases between. From germline, CDR1 is SGHDT and CDR2 YYEEEE. This CDR3 has 12 residues. The CDR3 loop reads CASSSPGREQFF. The CDR3 nucleotides are TGTGCCAGCAGCTCCCCGGGCCGCGAGCAGTTCTTC.